These 14 T cell receptor beta chains were all obtained from the same sample, sequenced in a study of OX40 agonist ivuxolimab in advanced cancers. TCRdb's copy holds only in-frame clones and misses some; the assay was immunoSEQ multiplex PCR. The sample has 40,000 to 60,000 clones, approximately 79% seen once; the top ten hold 6.5% to 9%. Material: CD4+ or CD8+ T cells sorted from blood, obtained in a trial of the OX40 agonist ivuxolimab. These receptors all come from an adult with an advanced solid tumor such as melanoma, head and neck, liver or kidney cancer.

This clone was counted a single time. The V gene is TRBV7-6, the J gene TRBJ2-1; D gene unclear. Germline loops: CDR1 SGHVS, CDR2 FNYEAQ. This CDR3 spans 14 amino acids. The germline V and J ends were trimmed by 3 bases and 0 bases, with 6 bases remaining between them. The CDR3 nucleotides are TGTGCCAGCAGCTTGGATGACTCCTACAATGAGCAGTTCTTC. This encodes CASSLDDSYNEQFF.

DNA of the CDR3: TGTGCCTGGAGTGTATTCGGTGGGATTGAAAAACTGTTTTTT. Amino acids: CAWSVFGGIEKLFF. The rearrangement joins TRBV30 to TRBJ1-4, with D unresolved. This CDR3 comprises 14 residues. The germline V gene has CDR1 GTSNPN and CDR2 SVGIG (reference sequence). V was cut by 0 bases and J by 7 bases, with 12 bases left in between.

The rearrangement links TRBV5-1 to TRBJ1-3; 10 bases line up with TRBD1. CDR3 length: 15 residues. The ends lost 4 bases at V and 3 bases at J; junction bases unmatched: 4. Looked up from germline, CDR1 is SGHRS and CDR2 is YFSETQ. CDR3 region: CASSVTGGGGNTIYF. The CDR3 DNA is TGCGCCAGCAGCGTGACAGGGGGCGGTGGAAACACCATATATTTT.

The chain combines TRBV9 with TRBJ2-2; D possibly corresponds to TRBD1 (5 bases). The germline V and J ends were trimmed by 1 base and 8 bases, with 12 bases remaining between them. CDR1 is SGDLS and CDR2 is YYNGEE in the germline V gene. This CDR3 region has 14 residues. CDR3 sequence reads: CASSVSDSPGELFF. CDR3 sequence (DNA): TGTGCCAGCAGCGTAAGCGACAGCCCTGGGGAGCTGTTTTTT.

The chain links TRBV6-6 to TRBJ1-5; no definite D call. Germline CDR1 is MNHNY and CDR2 is SVGAGI (reference sequence). The CDR3 totals 12 residues. V lost 5 bases and J 5 bases, leaving 7 bases between the germline ends. This CDR3 is CASSDQDQPQHF. The CDR3 DNA follows: TGTGCCAGCAGTGACCAGGATCAGCCCCAGCATTTT.

The gene calls are TRBV6-6 and TRBJ1-5; tentatively, D is TRBD1 (5 bases). The CDR3 consists of 13 residues. Germline V gene sequence: CDR1 MNHNY, CDR2 SVGAGI (reference sequence). Trimming cost V 8 bases and J 4 bases, with 12 bases left between them. CDR3 DNA: TGTGCCAGCGTGGGGAACAGGAATCAGCCCCAGCATTTT. Encoded protein: CASVGNRNQPQHF.

The rearrangement links TRBV29-1 to TRBJ2-3, with D perhaps matching TRBD2 (6 bases). This CDR3 contains 16 residues. CDR1 SQVTM and CDR2 ANQGSEA come from the germline V gene. V lost 4 bases, J lost 2 bases, and 19 bases lay in between. The CDR3 loop is CSVARGSSGYTDTQYF. The DNA of the CDR3 is TGCAGCGTTGCTCGGGGAAGTAGCGGATACACAGATACGCAGTATTTT.

The chain carries TRBV5-1 and TRBJ2-1, with 10 positions matching TRBD2. V gave up 2 bases and J gave up 2 bases; unmatched junction bases: 7. The germline gives CDR1 SGHRS, CDR2 YFSETQ. The CDR3 consists of 17 residues. CDR3 amino acids: CASSFASGRSAYNEQFF. In nucleotides, the CDR3 is TGCGCCAGCAGCTTCGCTAGCGGGAGATCCGCCTACAATGAGCAGTTCTTC.

The gene calls are TRBV4-1 and TRBJ2-6; D is possibly TRBD1 (5 bases). There are 13 residues in the CDR3. Germline loops: CDR1 MGHRA, CDR2 YSYEKL. V lost 1 base, J lost 13 bases, and 11 bases lay in between. For the CDR3, the DNA is TGCGCCAGCAGCCAAGCAGGGTACGAGGTCCTGACTTTC. Translated, it gives CASSQAGYEVLTF.

The chain couples TRBV11-3 to TRBJ2-1, with D perhaps given as TRBD1 or TRBD2 (6 bases each). The CDR3 is 15 residues long. V was pared by 0 bases and J by 9 bases, with 15 bases between. Germline values: CDR1 SGHNT, CDR2 YENEEA. In nucleotides, the CDR3 is TGTGCCAGCAGCTTAGATCAGTCCGGGGGCACTGAGCAGTTCTTC. Its protein is CASSLDQSGGTEQFF.

The V call is TRBV5-6, the J call TRBJ1-1; no definite D call. The CDR3 consists of 14 residues. The germline CDR1 and CDR2 sequences are SGHDT and YYEEEE. Trimming removed 2 bases at V and 3 bases at J, with 11 bases between. The CDR3 DNA is TGTGCCAGCAGCTTCTCTACCTTGGACACTGAAGCTTTCTTT. Residues: CASSFSTLDTEAFF.

The chain has TRBV11-2 and TRBJ2-1; D is unclear. The CDR3 totals 14 residues. V dropped 3 bases and J dropped 2 bases, with 8 bases sitting between them. Germline V gene data show CDR1 as SGHAT and CDR2 as FQNNGV. The CDR3 here is CASSLVGTYNEQFF. The CDR3 DNA follows: TGTGCCAGCAGCTTGGTTGGGACCTACAATGAGCAGTTCTTC.

This rearrangement joins TRBV30 to TRBJ2-5, with TRBD2 matching over 9 bases. The CDR3 consists of 15 residues. Germline CDR1 reads GTSNPN; CDR2 reads SVGIG (reference sequence). The V segment lost 0 bases and the J segment 5 bases; nucleotides outside the gene matches: 7. Written as DNA, the CDR3 is TGTGCCTGGAGTGTACCTATAGCGGGAGTGGAGACCCAGTACTTC. Translation: CAWSVPIAGVETQYF.

The rearrangement uses TRBV5-3 and TRBJ2-2; D perhaps matches TRBD2 (6 bases). Being an ORF, TRBV5-3 has a function that is uncertain. CDR3 length: 16 residues. Trimming removed 9 bases at V and 0 bases at J, with 18 bases between. The CDR3 nucleotides are TGTGCCATACTCCCGGAGGGCAGGTCGAACACCGGGGAGCTGTTTTTT. Translated: CAILPEGRSNTGELFF.